The 10 T cell receptor beta chains given below trace back to one sample, sequenced in a study of T cell responses to AZD1222 COVID-19 vaccine. Profiling relied on immunoSEQ multiplex PCR, and the TCRdb table lists in-frame clones only, not all of them. Altogether roughly 100,000 clones are present, more than 85% being singletons, with the ten largest covering around 5%. The specimen comprised peripheral blood, sampled on day 0 of AZD1222 vaccination. The receptors come from an adult in good health.

The chain joins TRBV2 to TRBJ1-6, with TRBD1 matching over 7 bases. Looked up from germline, CDR1 is SNHLY and CDR2 is FYNNEI. The trim removed 6 bases at V and 7 bases at J, leaving 6 bases unmatched. CDR3 size: 14 residues. In DNA, the CDR3 is TGTGCCAGCAGGGCTGGGACAGCAAATTCACCCCTCCACTTT. Translated: CASRAGTANSPLHF.

This sequence joins TRBV9 and TRBJ2-1, with TRBD2 identical over 8 bases. The trim removed 3 bases at V and 8 bases at J, leaving 10 bases unmatched. Germline V gene lookup returns CDR1 SGDLS and CDR2 YYNGEE. CDR3 length equals 15 residues. This CDR3 reads CASSEVAGSLYEQFF. In DNA, the CDR3 is TGTGCCAGCAGCGAGGTAGCGGGAAGTTTATATGAGCAGTTCTTC. The complete variable domain, with remaining parts taken from reference TRBV9 and TRBJ2-1, reads DSGVTQTPKHLITATGQRVTLRCSPRSGDLSVYWYQQSLDQGLQFLIQYYNGEERAKGNILERFSAQQFPDLHSELNLSSLELGDSALYFCASSEVAGSLYEQFFGPGTRLTVL.

This chain joins TRBV5-1 and TRBJ1-2; D ambiguous. Germline values: CDR1 SGHRS, CDR2 YFSETQ. The CDR3 is 12 amino acids. The V gene lost 0 bases and the J gene lost 7 bases, with 7 bases spanning the gap. The CDR3 DNA reads TGCGCCAGCAGCTTGGAGGGAGTTGGCTACACCTTC. It is translated as CASSLEGVGYTF. The full variable domain, completed using reference TRBV5-1 and TRBJ1-2, is KAGVTQTPRYLIKTRGQQVTLSCSPISGHRSVSWYQQTPGQGLQFLFEYFSETQRNKGNFPGRFSGRQFSNSRSEMNVSTLELGDSALYLCASSLEGVGYTFGSGTRLTVV.

This clone has a single count. The genes are TRBV5-6 and TRBJ1-4, with D possibly being TRBD1 (5 bases). Germline CDR1 SGHDT, CDR2 YYEEEE. Trimming cost V 0 bases and J 2 bases, with 14 bases left between them. CDR3 size: 17 residues. In DNA form, the CDR3 reads TGTGCCAGCAGCTTGGGCCCCGGGGACGGGACTAATGAAAAACTGTTTTTT. Amino acids: CASSLGPGDGTNEKLFF.

This rearrangement joins TRBV7-2 to TRBJ2-1, with D uncertain. With 1 base removed from V and 1 base from J, the gap between germline ends came to 8 bases. Germline loops: CDR1 SGHTA, CDR2 FQGNSA. This CDR3 is 15 amino acids long. The chain's CDR3 is CASSLVSESYNEQFF. For the CDR3, the DNA is TGTGCCAGCAGCTTAGTTTCAGAATCCTACAATGAGCAGTTCTTC. Together with reference TRBV7-2 and TRBJ2-1, the CDR3 gives the full variable domain: GAGVSQSPSNKVTEKGKDVELRCDPISGHTALYWYRQSLGQGLEFLIYFQGNSAPDKSGLPSDRFSAERTGGSVSTLTIQRTQQEDSAVYLCASSLVSESYNEQFFGPGTRLTVL.

This chain connects TRBV11-2 to TRBJ1-1; tentative D call: TRBD1 (6 bases). Deletions cut 5 bases from V and 4 bases from J, with 14 bases between. The CDR3 length is 14 residues. CDR1 and CDR2 from the germline V gene are SGHAT and FQNNGV. The CDR3 protein is CASSEQGVGTEAFF. In DNA form, the CDR3 reads TGTGCCAGCAGCGAACAGGGCGTGGGCACTGAAGCTTTCTTT.

The rearrangement links TRBV19 to TRBJ1-1; weak D call: TRBD1 (5 bases). The CDR3 loop spans 14 amino acids. Germline V gene data show CDR1 as LNHDA and CDR2 as SQIVND (reference sequence). V was pared by 7 bases and J by 2 bases, with 14 bases between. The CDR3 is CASKQAGSNTEAFF. CDR3 nucleotide sequence: TGTGCCAGTAAGCAAGCAGGGAGTAACACTGAAGCTTTCTTT.

The chain couples TRBV27 to TRBJ1-2, with TRBD1 matching 9 bases. With 6 bases clipped from V and 4 bases from J, the junction kept 3 bases outside the gene matches. The length of the CDR3 is 13 residues. Germline V gives CDR1 MNHEY, CDR2 SMNVEV (reference sequence). DNA of the CDR3: TGTGCCAGCAGGGGACAGGGATTCTATGGCTACACCTTC. This translates into CASRGQGFYGYTF.

The V gene is TRBV2, the J gene TRBJ1-6, with 9 bases identical to TRBD1. There are 14 residues in the CDR3. CDR1 is SNHLY, CDR2 FYNNEI, per germline. V lost 7 bases and J lost 10; bases outside the gene matches: 8. The CDR3 region is CASTQDRGESPLHF. The CDR3 DNA sequence: TGTGCCAGCACTCAGGACAGGGGTGAATCACCCCTCCACTTT.

V and J are TRBV9 and TRBJ2-2; D gene ambiguous. The V end lost 4 bases, the J end lost 5 bases, and 6 bases lay between the germline ends. CDR3 length: 12 amino acids. Germline V lookup: CDR1 SGDLS, CDR2 YYNGEE. In nucleotides, the CDR3 is TGTGCCAGCAGCCCCCGGACCGGGGAGCTGTTTTTT. Translation gives CASSPRTGELFF.